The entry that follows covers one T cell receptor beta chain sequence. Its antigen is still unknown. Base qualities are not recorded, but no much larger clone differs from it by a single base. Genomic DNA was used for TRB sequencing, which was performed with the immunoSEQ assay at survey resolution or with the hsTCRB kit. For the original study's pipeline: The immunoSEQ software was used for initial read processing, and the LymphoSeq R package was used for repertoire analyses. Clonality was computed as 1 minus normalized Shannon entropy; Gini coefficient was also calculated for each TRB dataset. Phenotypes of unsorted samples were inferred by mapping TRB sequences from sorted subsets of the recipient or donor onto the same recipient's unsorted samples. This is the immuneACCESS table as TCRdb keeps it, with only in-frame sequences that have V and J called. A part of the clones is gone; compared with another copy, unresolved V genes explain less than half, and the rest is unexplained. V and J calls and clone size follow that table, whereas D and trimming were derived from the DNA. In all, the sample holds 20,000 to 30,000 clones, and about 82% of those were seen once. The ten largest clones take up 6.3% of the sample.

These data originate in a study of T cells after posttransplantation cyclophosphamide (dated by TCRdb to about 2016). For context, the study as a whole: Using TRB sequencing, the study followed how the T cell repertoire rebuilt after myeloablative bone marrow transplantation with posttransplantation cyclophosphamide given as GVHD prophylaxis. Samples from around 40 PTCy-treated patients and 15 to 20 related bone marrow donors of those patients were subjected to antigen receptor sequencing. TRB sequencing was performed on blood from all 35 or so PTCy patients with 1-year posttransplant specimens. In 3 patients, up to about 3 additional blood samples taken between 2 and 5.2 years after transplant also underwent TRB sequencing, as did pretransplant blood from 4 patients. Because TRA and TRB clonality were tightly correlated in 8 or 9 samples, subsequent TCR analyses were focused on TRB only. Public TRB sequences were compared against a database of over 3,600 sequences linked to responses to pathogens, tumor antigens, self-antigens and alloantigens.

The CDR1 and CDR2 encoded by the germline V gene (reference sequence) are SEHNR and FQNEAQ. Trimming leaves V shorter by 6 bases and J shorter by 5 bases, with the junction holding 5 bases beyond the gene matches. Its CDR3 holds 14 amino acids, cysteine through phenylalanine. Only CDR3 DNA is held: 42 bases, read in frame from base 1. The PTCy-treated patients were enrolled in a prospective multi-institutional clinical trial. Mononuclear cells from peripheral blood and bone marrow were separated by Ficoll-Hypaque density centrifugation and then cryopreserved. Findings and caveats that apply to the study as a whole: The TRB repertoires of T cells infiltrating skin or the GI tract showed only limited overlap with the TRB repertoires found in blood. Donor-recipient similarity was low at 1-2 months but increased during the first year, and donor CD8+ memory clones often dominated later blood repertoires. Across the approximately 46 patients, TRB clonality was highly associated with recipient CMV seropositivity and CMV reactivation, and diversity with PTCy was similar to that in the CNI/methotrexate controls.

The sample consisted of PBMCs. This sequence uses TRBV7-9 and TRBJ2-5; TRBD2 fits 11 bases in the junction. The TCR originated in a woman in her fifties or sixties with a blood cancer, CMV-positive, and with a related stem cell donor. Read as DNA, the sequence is TGTGCCAGCAGTCGACTAGCGGGACGGGAGACCCAGTACTTC. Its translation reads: CASSRLAGRETQYF.